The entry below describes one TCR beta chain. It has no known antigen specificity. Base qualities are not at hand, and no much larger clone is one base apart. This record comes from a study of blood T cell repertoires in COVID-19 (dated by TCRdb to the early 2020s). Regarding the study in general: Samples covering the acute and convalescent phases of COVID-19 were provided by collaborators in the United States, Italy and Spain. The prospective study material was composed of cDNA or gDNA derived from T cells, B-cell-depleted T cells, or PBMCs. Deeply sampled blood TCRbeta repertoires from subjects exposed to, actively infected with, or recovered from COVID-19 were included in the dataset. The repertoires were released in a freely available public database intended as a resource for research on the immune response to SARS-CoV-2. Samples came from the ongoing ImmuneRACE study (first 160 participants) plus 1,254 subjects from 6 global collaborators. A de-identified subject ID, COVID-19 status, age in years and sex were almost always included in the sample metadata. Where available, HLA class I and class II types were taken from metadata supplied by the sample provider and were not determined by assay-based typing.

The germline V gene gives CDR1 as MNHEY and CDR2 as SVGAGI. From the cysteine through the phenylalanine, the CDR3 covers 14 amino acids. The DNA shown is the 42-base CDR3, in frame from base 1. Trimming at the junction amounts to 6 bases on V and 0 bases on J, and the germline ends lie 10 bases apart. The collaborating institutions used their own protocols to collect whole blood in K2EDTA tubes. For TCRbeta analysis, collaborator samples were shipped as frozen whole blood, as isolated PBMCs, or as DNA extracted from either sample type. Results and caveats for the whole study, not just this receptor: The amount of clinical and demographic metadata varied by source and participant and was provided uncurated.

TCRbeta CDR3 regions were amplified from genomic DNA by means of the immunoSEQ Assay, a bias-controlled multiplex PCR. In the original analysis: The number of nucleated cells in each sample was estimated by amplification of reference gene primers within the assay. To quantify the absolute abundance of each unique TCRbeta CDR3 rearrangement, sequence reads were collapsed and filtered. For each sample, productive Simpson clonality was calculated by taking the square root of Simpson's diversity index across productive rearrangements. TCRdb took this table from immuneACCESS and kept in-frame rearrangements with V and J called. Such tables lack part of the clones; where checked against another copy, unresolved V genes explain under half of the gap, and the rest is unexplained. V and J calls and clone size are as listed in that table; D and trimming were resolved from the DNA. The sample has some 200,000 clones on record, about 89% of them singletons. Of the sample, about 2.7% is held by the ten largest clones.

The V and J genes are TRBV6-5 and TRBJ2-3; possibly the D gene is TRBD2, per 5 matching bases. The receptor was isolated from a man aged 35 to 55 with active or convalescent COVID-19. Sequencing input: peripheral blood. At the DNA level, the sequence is TGTGCCAGCAGCCGGGGTATTAGCACAGATACGCAGTATTTT. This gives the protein CASSRGISTDTQYF.